Below, 25 T cell receptor beta chains from the same sample are listed, as sequenced in a study of T cell responses to AZD1222 COVID-19 vaccine. Assay: immunoSEQ multiplex PCR; the TCRdb copy retains only in-frame clones and omits some. Of roughly 180,000 clones in the sample, 85% to 95% are singletons; the top ten hold under 1.1%. Specimen: peripheral blood, collected 28 days after the second dose of the MenACWY control vaccine. These receptors came from an adult who received the MenACWY meningococcal vaccine as a control.

The chain employs TRBV5-4 and TRBJ2-1; perhaps TRBD2 as D (7 bases). The V gene lost 5 bases and the J gene lost 0 bases, with 12 bases spanning the gap. CDR3 length: 15 amino acids. Per germline, CDR1 SGHNT and CDR2 YYREEE (reference sequence). CDR3 in amino acids: CASSSGGGSYNEQFF. In nucleotides, the CDR3 is TGTGCCAGCAGTTCGGGGGGCGGCTCCTACAATGAGCAGTTCTTC.

The table lists this clone with a count of one. The chain joins TRBV7-2 to TRBJ1-2; D is possibly TRBD1 (6 bases). The CDR3 runs 13 residues. V dropped 6 bases and J dropped 3 bases, with 11 bases sitting between them. Germline-derived CDR1 and CDR2 are SGHTA and FQGNSA. Written as DNA, the CDR3 is TGTGCCAGCAGTTCCACAGGGCACTATGGCTACACCTTC. Its translation is CASSSTGHYGYTF.

The rearrangement links TRBV5-6 to TRBJ1-6; TRBD1 might be the D (6 bases). Germline-derived CDR1 and CDR2 are SGHDT and YYEEEE. CDR3 length: 19 residues. Trimming cost V 2 bases and J 5 bases, with 23 bases left between them. This CDR3 reads CASSFTQGFELLDNSPLHF. CDR3 coding DNA: TGTGCCAGCAGCTTTACGCAGGGGTTCGAACTCCTGGATAATTCACCCCTCCACTTT.

The CDR3 reads CASSVATSSGERQETQYF. The CDR3 DNA follows: TGTGCCAGCAGCGTAGCTACGTCTAGCGGGGAGCGACAAGAGACCCAGTACTTC. The chain is built from TRBV9 and TRBJ2-5; 9 nucleotides align to TRBD2. Germline trimming cut 0 bases from V and 2 bases from J; bases unmatched to any gene: 11. This CDR3 contains 18 residues. Germline values: CDR1 SGDLS, CDR2 YYNGEE.

In DNA form, the CDR3 reads TGTGCCAGCAGCTTATTGCCTCTCAAGGACTCTGGAAACACCATATATTTT. Residues: CASSLLPLKDSGNTIYF. The genes are TRBV7-3 and TRBJ1-3; no clear D. Trimming removed 2 bases from V and 0 bases from J, with 14 bases in between. Germline values: CDR1 SGHTA, CDR2 FQGTGA. The CDR3 consists of 17 residues.

The chain has TRBV18 and TRBJ1-1; 8 bases map to TRBD1. Germline CDR1 is KGHSH and CDR2 is LQKENI. V was clipped by 1 base and J by 0 bases; unmatched bases: 1. The CDR3 contains 15 residues. CDR3 sequence (DNA): TGTGCCAGCTCACCACGACAGGGGATGAACACTGAAGCTTTCTTT. It codes for CASSPRQGMNTEAFF.

This clone was picked up one time. The rearrangement links TRBV29-1 to TRBJ1-1; 10 bases are shared with TRBD1. The CDR3 runs 12 residues. Losses at the gene ends were 7 bases for V and 5 bases for J; bases not matched to a gene: 4. CDR1 is SQVTM, CDR2 ANQGSEA, per germline. The CDR3 nucleotides are TGCAGCGCCGACAGGGGGCGGACTGAAGCTTTCTTT. Its protein product is CSADRGRTEAFF.

The V and J genes are TRBV3-1 (or the pseudogene TRBV3-2) and TRBJ1-6, with D possibly TRBD1 on 6 matching bases. Germline CDR1 reads LGHDT; CDR2 reads YNNKEL (reference sequence). V was cut by 1 base and J by 8 bases, with 12 bases left in between. The CDR3 contains 15 residues. The CDR3 DNA sequence: TGTGCCAGCAGCCAAGTCTCAGGGGCCCATTCACCCCTCCACTTT. It yields the protein CASSQVSGAHSPLHF.

The chain joins TRBV28 to TRBJ2-5; D might be TRBD1 or TRBD2, each matching 6 bases. In germline, CDR1 is MDHEN, CDR2 SYDVKM. The CDR3 totals 14 residues. Trimming pared 6 bases from V and 1 base from J, leaving 12 bases between. CDR3 protein: CASREGVRQETQYF. CDR3 coding DNA: TGTGCCAGCAGGGAGGGGGTACGCCAAGAGACCCAGTACTTC.

The V gene is TRBV2, the J gene TRBJ2-7; D gene unclear. From germline, CDR1 is SNHLY and CDR2 FYNNEI. V was trimmed by 4 bases and J by 3 bases, leaving 10 bases between them. This CDR3 is 13 amino acids long. The CDR3 nucleotides are TGTGCCAGCAGTGTAGTGTGGGGCTACGAGCAGTACTTC. Translated, it gives CASSVVWGYEQYF.

The chain joins TRBV6-5 to TRBJ1-5; 7 nucleotides align to TRBD1. This CDR3 contains 15 residues. CDR1 and CDR2 (germline): MNHEY, SVGAGI. The V gene end was trimmed by 7 bases and the J gene end by 6 bases; junction bases not matched to a gene: 12. In nucleotides, the CDR3 is TGTGCCAGCATCTCTAATACAGGGGCCGGTCAGCCCCAGCATTTT. Translation gives CASISNTGAGQPQHF.

V and J are TRBV6-5 and TRBJ2-7; 7 positions match TRBD2. The CDR3 is made up of 16 amino acids. Germline CDR1 MNHEY, CDR2 SVGAGI. With 0 bases clipped from V and 7 bases from J, the junction kept 12 bases outside the gene matches. CDR3 in amino acids: CASSYSNERGAYEQYF. The CDR3 DNA sequence: TGTGCCAGCAGTTACTCGAATGAGCGGGGAGCTTATGAGCAGTACTTC.

This chain connects TRBV6-2 or TRBV6-3 to TRBJ1-5; tentative D call: TRBD1 (5 bases). V lost 5 bases and J lost 4, with 15 bases in between. The CDR3 length is 15 residues. The germline gives CDR1 MNHEY, CDR2 SVGEGT. CDR3 sequence (DNA): TGTGCCAGCAGTGGGGCGGGACCGAATAATCAGCCCCAGCATTTT. Translated, it gives CASSGAGPNNQPQHF.

V gene TRBV6-1 combines with J gene TRBJ1-1; D not certain. CDR1 and CDR2 (germline): MNHNS, SASEGT. The CDR3 has 14 amino acids. Trimming took off 2 bases at V and 0 bases at J, with 7 bases between the two ends. CDR3 bases: TGTGCCAGCAGTGAACCCATGATGAACACTGAAGCTTTCTTT. Protein sequence: CASSEPMMNTEAFF.

The J gene is TRBJ2-2, the V gene TRBV7-2, with 10 bases aligning to TRBD2. This CDR3 has 15 residues. Germline-derived CDR1 and CDR2 are SGHTA and FQGNSA. After removal of 4 bases from V and 7 bases from J, the junction contained 6 bases not matched to a gene. In nucleotides, the CDR3 is TGTGCCAGCAGCTCCTCTCTAGCGGGGGTCGGGGAGCTGTTTTTT. This gives the protein CASSSSLAGVGELFF. The entire variable domain, with the rest obtained from reference TRBV7-2 and TRBJ2-2, is as follows: GAGVSQSPSNKVTEKGKDVELRCDPISGHTALYWYRQSLGQGLEFLIYFQGNSAPDKSGLPSDRFSAERTGGSVSTLTIQRTQQEDSAVYLCASSSSLAGVGELFFGEGSRLTVL.

The rearrangement joins TRBV7-3 to TRBJ2-2; D not resolved. The germline V and J ends were trimmed by 2 bases and 2 bases, with 15 bases remaining between them. The germline CDR1 and CDR2 sequences are SGHTA and FQGTGA. CDR3 size: 17 residues. The CDR3 here is CASSLGRATPNTGELFF. The CDR3 DNA sequence: TGTGCCAGCAGCTTAGGCCGCGCGACCCCAAACACCGGGGAGCTGTTTTTT.

The chain has TRBV30 and TRBJ1-2; D unresolved. The ends were cut back, 3 bases at V and 3 bases at J, with 14 bases in the middle. From germline, CDR1 is GTSNPN and CDR2 SVGIG (reference sequence). This CDR3 has 14 residues. The CDR3 is CAWRPLGPDYGYTF. CDR3 DNA: TGTGCCTGGAGGCCCCTTGGGCCGGACTATGGCTACACCTTC.

The rearrangement joins TRBV21-1 to TRBJ1-2. TRBV21-1 is a listed pseudogene. This CDR3 has 13 residues. This CDR3 is CASSSHPNAEGYF. The CDR3, as DNA: TGTGCCAGCAGCTCCCACCCAAACGCGGAGGGCTACTTC.

Concerning this clone: In the same sample, other DNA sequences code for this CDR3. V is TRBV7-9 and J is TRBJ2-3; D unresolved. Germline CDR1 is SEHNR and CDR2 is FQNEAQ (reference sequence). The V end lost 1 base, the J end lost 4 bases, and 9 bases lay between the germline ends. This CDR3 comprises 14 residues. The CDR3 here is CASSLGRGADTQYF. The CDR3 region has the DNA TGTGCCAGCAGCTTAGGGAGAGGAGCAGATACGCAGTATTTT.

This chain uses TRBV6-5 with TRBJ1-5, with a possible D match to TRBD1 (5 bases). Trimming took 5 bases from V and 5 from J, leaving 16 bases between them. Germline lookup yields CDR1 MNHEY and CDR2 SVGAGI. This CDR3 is 15 amino acids long. The CDR3 bases are TGTGCCAGCAGTCGGACATCCACCTGGGATCAGCCCCAGCATTTT. As protein: CASSRTSTWDQPQHF.

The CDR3 DNA is TGCGCCAGCAGCCAAGAATTAGGGAACACTGAAGCTTTCTTT. This encodes CASSQELGNTEAFF. The chain links TRBV4-1 to TRBJ1-1; D is unclear. Germline CDR1 MGHRA, CDR2 YSYEKL. This CDR3 has 14 amino acids. V lost 0 bases and J 1 base, leaving 6 bases between the germline ends.

V gene TRBV30 combines with J gene TRBJ1-2; 7 bases are shared with TRBD1. Germline CDR1 is GTSNPN and CDR2 is SVGIG (reference sequence). The CDR3 sequence is 13 residues long. Losses at the gene ends were 1 base for V and 2 bases for J; bases not matched to a gene: 1. CDR3 DNA: TGTGCCTGGAGTGGAGGGGGCAACTATGGCTACACCTTC. This gives the protein CAWSGGGNYGYTF.

The CDR3: CASSLHQAGPVLTGELFF. DNA of the CDR3: TGTGCCAGCAGCCTCCATCAGGCGGGACCGGTCCTCACCGGGGAGCTGTTTTTT. The V gene is TRBV14, the J gene TRBJ2-2; maybe TRBD2 (6 bases). There are 18 residues in the CDR3. CDR1 and CDR2 from the germline V gene are SGHDN and FVKESK. Trimming cost V 4 bases and J 4 bases, with 22 bases left between them.

V and J are TRBV7-2 and TRBJ2-2; the D gene is possibly TRBD2 (7 bases). Germline V gives CDR1 SGHTA, CDR2 FQGNSA. Trimming took off 0 bases at V and 8 bases at J, with 10 bases between the two ends. This CDR3 has 14 residues. The CDR3 DNA reads TGTGCCAGCAGCTTAGCGGGGGGGCCTGGGGAGCTGTTTTTT. It yields the protein CASSLAGGPGELFF.

Remarks on this clone: The identical CDR3 is also encoded by other nucleotide sequences in the sample. This sequence joins TRBV7-9 and TRBJ1-5; no clear D gene. The CDR3 contains 14 residues. Germline CDR1 SEHNR, CDR2 FQNEAQ (reference sequence). V lost 3 bases and J lost 1, with 7 bases in between. The CDR3 nucleotides read TGTGCCAGCAGCTTGGTGGGCAGCAATCAGCCCCAGCATTTT. It translates to CASSLVGSNQPQHF.